Here is one TCR beta chain with its context. Trimming took 5 bases from V and 4 from J, leaving 12 bases between them. The CDR3 is 14 residues long. The germline V gene encodes CDR1 MNHEY and CDR2 SMNVEV (reference sequence). The sample originates from a study of blood T cell repertoires in COVID-19. The protocol was immunoSEQ multiplex PCR, while the TCRdb copy is restricted to in-frame clones and leaves out a portion. Of roughly 250,000 clones listed, 70% to 90% were seen once; the top ten hold over 3.5%. The TCR was taken from a woman aged 40 to 50 with acute or convalescent COVID-19. The sample comprised peripheral blood. The V gene is TRBV27, the J gene TRBJ1-5; D uncertain. Written as DNA, the CDR3 is TGTGCCAGCAGTCCCGCAGGTGGTAATCAGCCCCAGCATTTT. This codes for CASSPAGGNQPQHF.